The 7 T cell receptor beta chains presented below share a single source sample, sequenced in a study of a mutant IDH1 vaccine in newly diagnosed glioma. TCRdb keeps only in-frame clones here, not all; method: immunoSEQ multiplex PCR. The sample includes 39,000 or so clones, 70% to 80% seen only once; the top ten take 5.5%. Time point denoted: week 5, during vaccination. What each vaccine dose contained was 300 ug of mutant IDH1 20-mer peptide, accompanied by topical imiquimod. Their antigens are not known. Sequencing used PBMCs, obtained from a glioma patient whose treatment included an IDH1 peptide vaccine. The receptors stem from a man aged 40-49 years with glioma.

The chain uses TRBV2 and TRBJ2-3, with 11 positions matching TRBD2. This CDR3 is built from 15 residues. CDR1 is SNHLY, CDR2 FYNNEI, per germline. Losses at the gene ends were 6 bases for V and 4 bases for J; bases not matched to a gene: 6. CDR3 amino acids: CASRRTSGGADTQYF. The CDR3 bases are TGTGCCAGCAGACGAACTAGCGGGGGAGCAGATACGCAGTATTTT. The full variable domain, completed using reference TRBV2 and TRBJ2-3, is EPEVTQTPSHQVTQMGQEVILRCVPISNHLYFYWYRQILGQKVEFLVSFYNNEISEKSEIFDDQFSVERPDGSNFTLKIRSTKLEDSAMYFCASRRTSGGADTQYFGPGTRLTVL.

The chain has TRBV6-5 and TRBJ1-6, with TRBD1 identical over 8 bases. The junction had 4 bases not matched to a gene; V was cut back by 0 bases and J by 15 bases. Germline CDR1 reads MNHEY; CDR2 reads SVGAGI. There are 13 residues in the CDR3. As DNA, the CDR3 is TGTGCCAGCAGTTACTCGGACAGGGTCAACCTCCACTTT. This sequence encodes CASSYSDRVNLHF.

This chain links TRBV30 with TRBJ1-3; D remains unclear. CDR3 length equals 15 residues. CDR1 is GTSNPN, CDR2 SVGIG, per germline (reference sequence). With 0 bases removed from V and 0 bases from J, the gap between germline ends came to 9 bases. The CDR3 sequence: CAWSVLWGSGNTIYF. For the CDR3, the DNA is TGTGCCTGGAGTGTACTCTGGGGCTCTGGAAACACCATATATTTT.

This chain joins TRBV7-9 and TRBJ2-2; no definite D call. Germline V gives CDR1 SEHNR, CDR2 FQNEAQ (reference sequence). V lost 5 bases, J lost 9 bases, and 10 bases lay in between. The CDR3 contains 12 residues. The CDR3 nucleotides are TGTGCCAGCAGCCCAATGGCGTGGGAGCTGTTTTTT. This sequence encodes CASSPMAWELFF. Full variable domain (missing parts from reference TRBV7-9 and TRBJ2-2): DTGVSQNPRHKITKRGQNVTFRCDPISEHNRLYWYRQTLGQGPEFLTYFQNEAQLEKSRLLSDRFSAERPKGSFSTLEIQRTEQGDSAMYLCASSPMAWELFFGEGSRLTVL.

This clone showed up just a few times. The chain joins TRBV27 to TRBJ2-7; TRBD2 matches at 7 bases. Trimming took 4 bases from V and 0 from J; bases not matched to a gene: 15. Germline V gene sequence: CDR1 MNHEY, CDR2 SMNVEV (reference sequence). The CDR3 loop spans 18 amino acids. CDR3 sequence: CASSSYSPSGAFSYEQYF. The CDR3 DNA reads as TGTGCCAGCAGTTCATATTCTCCCAGCGGGGCGTTCTCCTACGAGCAGTACTTC.

This chain joins TRBV5-4 and TRBJ2-7; TRBD1 or TRBD2 may be the D gene (5 bases each). Per the germline V gene, CDR1 is SGHNT and CDR2 is YYREEE (reference sequence). Deletions cut 1 base from V and 0 bases from J, with 11 bases between. The CDR3 contains 15 residues. CDR3 amino acids: CASSLPGRSSYEQYF. The CDR3 nucleotides read TGTGCCAGCAGCTTGCCGGGGCGAAGCTCCTACGAGCAGTACTTC.

This chain links TRBV5-1 with TRBJ2-1; D uncertain. The CDR3 covers 16 residues. CDR1 and CDR2 (germline): SGHRS, YFSETQ. The V end lost 0 bases, the J end lost 0 bases, and 10 bases lay between the germline ends. The CDR3 protein is CASSLGRDNSYNEQFF. CDR3 in DNA: TGCGCCAGCAGCTTGGGAAGAGACAACTCCTACAATGAGCAGTTCTTC.